The 25 T cell receptor beta chains listed next were all sequenced from one sample in a study of blood T cell repertoires in COVID-19. Repertoires were generated with immunoSEQ multiplex PCR, while TCRdb's copy carries only in-frame clones and drops some. The repertoire consists of more than 90,000 clones, with about 88% occurring once and the leading ten covering 1.4% to 1.5%. Sequences were obtained from peripheral blood. These receptors were obtained from a man between 40 and 49 years old with acute or convalescent COVID-19.

This rearrangement joins TRBV13 to TRBJ1-6, with a tentative D call TRBD1 (5 bases). Between the trimmed V and J ends, which lost 5 bases and 0 bases, there was a span of 11 bases. Per the germline V gene, CDR1 is PRHDT and CDR2 is FYEKMQ (reference sequence). The CDR3 loop spans 16 amino acids. The CDR3 DNA reads TGTGCCAGCAGCGCAGGGTTGAGCTCCTATAATTCACCCCTCCACTTT. It codes for CASSAGLSSYNSPLHF.

The V gene is TRBV27, the J gene TRBJ2-5, with D possibly TRBD2 on 5 matching bases. CDR3 length: 16 residues. Looked up from germline, CDR1 is MNHEY and CDR2 is SMNVEV (reference sequence). Trimming left V 5 bases short and J 3 bases short, with 19 bases between. CDR3 region: CASSTNLRGLKETQYF. The CDR3 region has the DNA TGTGCCAGCAGTACAAACCTCAGAGGGCTAAAAGAGACCCAGTACTTC.

CDR3 DNA: TGTGCCAGCAGTTACCCCCGGGACAGCTTCGATGAAAAACTGTTTTTT. Translation gives CASSYPRDSFDEKLFF. The V call is TRBV6-2 or TRBV6-3, the J call TRBJ1-4; 7 positions match TRBD1. The CDR3 covers 16 residues. V shed 2 bases, J shed 6 bases, and the junction held 9 bases outside the gene matches. Germline CDR1 is MNHEY and CDR2 is SVGEGT.

About this clone: This sample also contains other DNA sequences that code for the same CDR3. This chain uses TRBV5-1 with TRBJ2-3; 9 bases agree with TRBD2. Per the germline V gene, CDR1 is SGHRS and CDR2 is YFSETQ. The CDR3 runs 15 residues. J gave up 1 base and V 4 bases, and 4 bases lay outside the gene matches. DNA for the CDR3: TGCGCCAGCAGCCCGAGGACTAGCGGCACAGATACGCAGTATTTT. Amino acids: CASSPRTSGTDTQYF. Variable domain in full (rest from reference TRBV5-1 and TRBJ2-3): KAGVTQTPRYLIKTRGQQVTLSCSPISGHRSVSWYQQTPGQGLQFLFEYFSETQRNKGNFPGRFSGRQFSNSRSEMNVSTLELGDSALYLCASSPRTSGTDTQYFGPGTRLTVL.

This clone was picked up one time. The V call is TRBV7-2, the J call TRBJ1-5; 7 bases line up with TRBD1. Unmatched junction bases numbered 3, after V lost 5 bases and J lost 5 bases. Looked up from germline, CDR1 is SGHTA and CDR2 is FQGNSA. The CDR3 has 13 residues. The CDR3: CASSRQGDQPQHF. The CDR3 DNA reads as TGTGCCAGCAGCAGACAGGGCGATCAGCCCCAGCATTTT.

As to this clone: Other DNA sequences in this sample translate to the same CDR3. This rearrangement joins TRBV18 to TRBJ1-5; 9 nucleotides match TRBD1. The germline CDR1 and CDR2 sequences are KGHSH and LQKENI. The CDR3 runs to 14 residues. V shed 3 bases and J 4 bases; nucleotides not matched to a gene: 1. The CDR3 bases are TGTGCCAGCTCACCGGGACAGGGTAATCAGCCCCAGCATTTT. This gives the protein CASSPGQGNQPQHF. Based on the CDR3 plus reference TRBV18 and TRBJ1-5, the full variable domain is NAGVMQNPRHLVRRRGQEARLRCSPMKGHSHVYWYRQLPEEGLKFMVYLQKENIIDESGMPKERFSAEFPKEGPSILRIQQVVRGDSAAYFCASSPGQGNQPQHFGDGTRLSIL.

This chain links TRBV9 with TRBJ2-7; no firm D call. The CDR3 runs to 14 residues. CDR1 is SGDLS and CDR2 is YYNGEE in the germline V gene. Deletions cut 0 bases from V and 0 bases from J, with 7 bases between. CDR3 sequence (DNA): TGTGCCAGCAGCGTAGACCCAGACTCCTACGAGCAGTACTTC. Translated: CASSVDPDSYEQYF.

This clone was observed a handful of times. The rearrangement joins TRBV2 to TRBJ1-2; 8 bases match TRBD1. CDR1 SNHLY and CDR2 FYNNEI come from the germline V gene. This CDR3 region has 17 residues. With 5 bases clipped from V and 5 bases from J, the junction kept 16 bases outside the gene matches. The CDR3 nucleotides are TGTGCCAGCAGTTTCCGTAGAGGACAGGGAGGGGAGTATGGCTACACCTTC. It encodes CASSFRRGQGGEYGYTF.

This chain joins TRBV2 and TRBJ2-7, with D possibly being TRBD1 (7 bases). The V gene lost 6 bases and the J gene lost 6 bases, with 18 bases spanning the gap. CDR1 is SNHLY and CDR2 is FYNNEI in the germline V gene. CDR3 length: 14 amino acids. The CDR3 sequence is CASRALGRGVEQYF. DNA of the CDR3: TGTGCCAGCAGGGCTCTGGGCAGGGGGGTCGAGCAGTACTTC.

For this clone: Germline and junction disagree at one end, which may indicate a read error. The CDR3 coding sequence is TGTGCCAGCAGCTTAGAGGGGTGGGCTTCAGCAAACTTC. Protein: CASSLEGWASANF. V and J are TRBV11-1 and TRBJ2-5; tentatively, D is TRBD1 (5 bases). The V gene's germline CDR1 is SGHAT and CDR2 FQDESV (reference sequence). CDR3 length: 13 amino acids.

The chain links TRBV4-3 to TRBJ2-7; D unresolved. Trimming took off 0 bases at V and 0 bases at J, with 12 bases between the two ends. CDR3 length: 16 residues. Germline CDR1 LGHNA, CDR2 YSLEER. In nucleotides, the CDR3 is TGCGCCAGCAGCCAAGATCGTCTTTCCAGCTCCTACGAGCAGTACTTC. Its protein product is CASSQDRLSSSYEQYF.

V is TRBV27 and J is TRBJ2-6, with 8 bases aligning to TRBD2. This CDR3 region has 19 residues. Germline CDR1 reads MNHEY; CDR2 reads SMNVEV (reference sequence). V shed 7 bases and J 0 bases; nucleotides not matched to a gene: 14. CDR3 nucleotide sequence: TGTGCCAGCACAGTCCGTCGTAGCGGGATTAACTCTGGGGCCAACGTCCTGACTTTC. It specifies CASTVRRSGINSGANVLTF.

The rearrangement links TRBV18 to TRBJ2-3; a possible D gene is TRBD2 (6 bases). Trimming stripped 1 base from V and 4 bases from J, with 15 bases between. There are 16 residues in the CDR3. Germline V gene lookup returns CDR1 KGHSH and CDR2 LQKENI. The CDR3 DNA sequence: TGTGCCAGCTCACCACTAGCGGCCACCGGGGCAGATACGCAGTATTTT. Residues: CASSPLAATGADTQYF.

This clone was detected only once. V and J are TRBV5-8 and TRBJ2-3; 8 bases match TRBD1. CDR3 length: 15 amino acids. Trimming at V came to 3 bases and at J to 2 bases, leaving 5 bases not matched to a gene. The germline CDR1 and CDR2 sequences are SGHTS and YDEGEE. In DNA form, the CDR3 reads TGTGCCAGCAGCTCCGGGGACAGGTACACAGATACGCAGTATTTT. It translates to CASSSGDRYTDTQYF.

The chain employs TRBV5-1 and TRBJ2-1, with D perhaps TRBD1 (5 bases). This CDR3 comprises 12 residues. Germline V gene data show CDR1 as SGHRS and CDR2 as YFSETQ. The V and J ends lost 4 bases and 6 bases respectively, with 8 bases between them. CDR3 bases: TGCGCCAGCAGCCCCCAGGGCAATGAGCAGTTCTTC. It encodes CASSPQGNEQFF. The full variable domain, completed using reference TRBV5-1 and TRBJ2-1, is KAGVTQTPRYLIKTRGQQVTLSCSPISGHRSVSWYQQTPGQGLQFLFEYFSETQRNKGNFPGRFSGRQFSNSRSEMNVSTLELGDSALYLCASSPQGNEQFFGPGTRLTVL.

The rearrangement uses TRBV6-5 and TRBJ1-2, with TRBD1 as a possible D gene (5 bases). In germline, CDR1 is MNHEY, CDR2 SVGAGI. Trimming cost V 0 bases and J 4 bases, with 12 bases left between them. The CDR3 sequence is 15 residues long. The CDR3 spells CASSYSESGPYGYTF. CDR3 coding DNA: TGTGCCAGCAGTTACTCGGAATCAGGGCCCTATGGCTACACCTTC.

This clone was seen more than once but under ten times. V and J are TRBV11-2 and TRBJ2-1; 9 positions agree with TRBD2. The CDR3 runs to 18 residues. Germline lookup yields CDR1 SGHAT and CDR2 FQNNGV. Trimming cost V 4 bases and J 7 bases; bases outside gene matches: 17. The CDR3 DNA is TGTGCCAGCAGCTCCCCGGTAGGCGGGAGGGAAATACGTAATGAGCAGTTCTTC. Translating it yields CASSSPVGGREIRNEQFF.

V and J are TRBV3-1 (or the pseudogene TRBV3-2) and TRBJ2-3, with TRBD2 matching 11 bases. In germline, CDR1 is LGHDT, CDR2 YNNKEL (reference sequence). J gave up 0 bases and V 4 bases, and 6 bases lay outside the gene matches. The CDR3 contains 17 residues. CDR3 DNA: TGTGCCAGCAGCCCTAAGACTAGCGGGGTTAGCACAGATACGCAGTATTTT. The encoded protein is CASSPKTSGVSTDTQYF.

The rearrangement uses TRBV23-1 and TRBJ1-4; the D is unclear. TRBV23-1 is an open reading frame whose function is uncertain. Trimming took 4 bases from V and 10 from J, leaving 28 bases between them. The CDR3 runs to 18 residues. Here the CDR3 reads CASSLKRSARFLLGKLFF. The CDR3 nucleotides read TGCGCCAGCAGTCTAAAACGGTCTGCTAGGTTCCTCCTAGGAAAACTGTTTTTT.

The chain recombines TRBV10-3 with TRBJ2-3, with TRBD2 matching 12 bases. V shed 6 bases, J shed 4 bases, and the junction held 11 bases outside the gene matches. The CDR3 runs 17 residues. The germline gives CDR1 ENHRY, CDR2 SYGVKD. Here the CDR3 DNA reads TGTGCCATCAGGGCTAGCGGGAGGGCCGGGGAGGCAGATACGCAGTATTTT. This translates into CAIRASGRAGEADTQYF.

The chain combines TRBV10-3 with TRBJ1-4; 7 positions agree with TRBD1. Trimming took 2 bases from V and 4 from J; bases not matched to a gene: 4. The CDR3 covers 15 residues. Germline V gene lookup returns CDR1 ENHRY and CDR2 SYGVKD. The DNA of the CDR3 is TGTGCCATCAGTGAGGGCTCAGGGGGTAATGAAAAACTGTTTTTT. The encoded protein is CAISEGSGGNEKLFF.

The V gene is TRBV28, the J gene TRBJ2-4, with 9 bases identical to TRBD2. Trimming cost V 5 bases and J 4 bases; bases outside gene matches: 9. This CDR3 region has 16 residues. CDR1 MDHEN and CDR2 SYDVKM come from the germline V gene. DNA of the CDR3: TGTGCCAGCAGTCCACCCCCAGCGGGAGGAAAAAACATTCAGTACTTC. Protein product: CASSPPPAGGKNIQYF.

The chain is built from TRBV7-4 and TRBJ1-1, with D possibly TRBD1 on 6 matching bases. V was clipped by 7 bases and J by 8 bases, with 11 bases between them. The CDR3 contains 11 residues. Germline CDR1 reads SGHVT; CDR2 reads SQSDAQ. In DNA, the CDR3 is TGTGCCAGCAACTGGACAGTCGAAGCTTTCTTT. It codes for CASNWTVEAFF.

In this sample, this clone turned up once. The chain couples TRBV11-2 to TRBJ2-1; 8 bases fit TRBD1. The CDR3 runs to 15 residues. Germline trimming cut 4 bases from V and 6 bases from J; bases unmatched to any gene: 8. CDR1 is SGHAT and CDR2 is FQNNGV in the germline V gene. The CDR3 protein is CASSSGQGAVNEQFF. As DNA, the CDR3 is TGTGCCAGCAGCTCCGGACAGGGCGCAGTCAATGAGCAGTTCTTC.

This chain links TRBV4-2 with TRBJ2-7; D is possibly TRBD1 (6 bases). Germline V gene data show CDR1 as LGHNA and CDR2 as YNFKEQ. V shed 1 base and J shed 0 bases, with 10 bases lying between them. This CDR3 has 15 amino acids. CDR3 DNA sequence: TGTGCCAGCAGCCAAGGGGACACCTCCTCCTACGAGCAGTACTTC. It is translated as CASSQGDTSSYEQYF.